The rows below give T cell receptor beta chains drawn from one sample of a study of quantifying T cell responses using KT2 cells. MiXCR was run by TCRdb on the UMI-ligation and nested PCR reads, yielding one entry per CDR3 protein. The table has about 32,000 distinct CDR3 sequences, 7.3% seen once; the top ten hold around 14%. Sequenced: PBMCs spiked with cells of the T cell clone KT2. These receptors were collected from a human donor. CDR3s include the opening cysteine and the closing phenylalanine or tryptophan. The D gene is left open where the match is weak. The size field is filled for only some rows; it gives once, few, many or a size class.

clone_size d_call j_call v_call cdr3_aa cdr3_nt
. TRBD1 TRBJ1-6 TRBV4-1 CASSQETGGYSPLHF TGCGCCAGCAGCCAAGAGACAGGGGGTTATTCACCCCTCCACTTT
few . TRBJ1-6 TRBV13 CASSSRLSGTALHF TGTGCCAGCAGCTCCCGGCTTTCGGGTACGGCCCTCCACTTT
many . TRBJ1-5 TRBV6-6 CASSYLNSNQPQHF TGTGCCAGCAGTTACCTGAATAGCAATCAGCCCCAGCATTTT
many . TRBJ2-2 TRBV29-1 CSARPGHSNTGELFF TGCAGCGCGCGCCCGGGACACTCGAACACCGGGGAGCTGTTTTTT
few . TRBJ2-3 TRBV12-3/TRBV12-4 CASSSSGGLYETDTQYF TGTGCCAGCAGTTCGTCGGGGGGCCTCTATGAAACAGATACGCAGTATTTT
few . TRBJ1-1 TRBV2 CASSEGGGTTEAFF TGTGCCAGCAGTGAAGGTGGTGGTACCACTGAAGCTTTCTTT
few TRBD2 TRBJ2-7 TRBV11-2 CASSFKARTSGSYEQYF TGTGCCAGCAGCTTTAAGGCGCGGACTAGCGGCTCCTACGAGCAGTACTTC
medium-sized . TRBJ1-1 TRBV12-3/TRBV12-4 CASSFAMGTEAFF TGTGCCAGCAGTTTCGCGATGGGCACTGAAGCTTTCTTT
few TRBD2 TRBJ2-2 TRBV20-1 CSARRLAGAGGELFF TGCAGTGCTAGAAGACTAGCGGGAGCAGGCGGGGAGCTGTTTTTT
many . TRBJ2-3 TRBV27 CASSFLAEYTDTQYF TGTGCCAGCAGTTTTCTGGCGGAATACACAGATACGCAGTATTTT
. . TRBJ2-3 TRBV27 CASSRSGLGTDTQYF TGTGCCAGCAGTCGATCAGGGTTGGGCACAGATACGCAGTATTTT
many . TRBJ2-2 TRBV20-1 CSAREPGYAGELFF TGCAGTGCTAGAGAACCGGGGTACGCCGGGGAGCTGTTTTTT
few . TRBJ2-7 TRBV6-1 CASSETGWAPSYEQYF TGTGCCAGCAGTGAAACGGGGTGGGCTCCGTCCTACGAGCAGTACTTC